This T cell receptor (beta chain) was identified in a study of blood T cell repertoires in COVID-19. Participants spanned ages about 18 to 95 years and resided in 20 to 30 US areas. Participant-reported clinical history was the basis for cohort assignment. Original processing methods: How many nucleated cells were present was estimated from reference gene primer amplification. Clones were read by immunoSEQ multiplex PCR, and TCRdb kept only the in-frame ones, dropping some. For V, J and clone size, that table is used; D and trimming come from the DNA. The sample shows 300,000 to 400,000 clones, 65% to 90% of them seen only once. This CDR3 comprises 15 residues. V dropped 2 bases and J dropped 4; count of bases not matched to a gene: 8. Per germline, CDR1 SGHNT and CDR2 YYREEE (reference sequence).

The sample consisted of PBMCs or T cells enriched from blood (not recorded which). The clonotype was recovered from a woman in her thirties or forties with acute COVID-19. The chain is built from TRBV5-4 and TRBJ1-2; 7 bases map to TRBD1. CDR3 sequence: CASSFDSTGFYGYTF. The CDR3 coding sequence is TGTGCCAGCAGCTTCGATTCGACAGGGTTCTATGGCTACACCTTC. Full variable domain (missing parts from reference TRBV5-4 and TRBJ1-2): ETGVTQSPTHLIKTRGQQVTLRCSSQSGHNTVSWYQQALGQGPQFIFQYYREEENGRGNFPPRFSGLQFPNYSSELNVNALELDDSALYLCASSFDSTGFYGYTFGSGTRLTVV.